This T cell receptor beta chain was retrieved from a study of shared clonotypes between healthy human individuals. Study context: With ages of 18 to 49, the donors were a couple of women and a few men. Study results and caveats: Sequencing of the sorted subsets was shown by rarefaction to be incomplete despite large depth. Richness estimates generally favored naive over memory subsets.

This clone was counted a single time. Its cognate antigen is unknown. Germline assignment: CDR1 SGHRS and CDR2 YFSETQ. This CDR3 has 16 amino acids. V was pared by 4 bases and J by 3 bases, with 9 bases of the junction left unmatched. CD4+ cells yielded CD45RA+ naive and CD45RA-negative memory subsets. TCRdb keeps only in-frame clones here, not all; method: immunoSEQ multiplex PCR. The repertoire consists of fewer than 3 million clones, with 80% to 95% occurring once and the leading ten covering approximately 0.41%. The TCR sequence derives from a man between 18 and 29 years old in good health. Some clones in this sample may be carry-over from other donors' samples. The chain has TRBV5-1 and TRBJ2-3; 9 nucleotides align to TRBD1. The material sequenced was naive CD4+ T cells from PBMCs. Subset here: CD45RA+ positively selected. CDR3 amino acids: CASSPNQGTGTDTQYF. In DNA form, the CDR3 reads TGCGCCAGCAGCCCTAACCAAGGGACAGGGACAGATACGCAGTATTTT.